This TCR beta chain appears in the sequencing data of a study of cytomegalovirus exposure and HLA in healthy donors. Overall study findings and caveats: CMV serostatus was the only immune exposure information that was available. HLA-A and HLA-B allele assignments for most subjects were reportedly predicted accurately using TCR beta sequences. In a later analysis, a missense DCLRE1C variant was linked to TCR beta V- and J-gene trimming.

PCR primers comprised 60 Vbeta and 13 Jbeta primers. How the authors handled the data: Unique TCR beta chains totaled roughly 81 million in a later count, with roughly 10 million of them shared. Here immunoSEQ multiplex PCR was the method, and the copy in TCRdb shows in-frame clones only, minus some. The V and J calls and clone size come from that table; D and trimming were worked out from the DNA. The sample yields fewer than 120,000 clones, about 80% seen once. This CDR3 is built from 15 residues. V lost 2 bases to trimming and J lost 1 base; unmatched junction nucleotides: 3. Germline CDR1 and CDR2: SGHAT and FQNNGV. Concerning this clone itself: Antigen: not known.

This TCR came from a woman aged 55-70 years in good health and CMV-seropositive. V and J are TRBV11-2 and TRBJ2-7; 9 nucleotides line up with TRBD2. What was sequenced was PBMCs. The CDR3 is CASSLTSGQSYEQYF. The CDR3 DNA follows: TGTGCCAGCAGCTTAACTAGCGGGCAGTCCTACGAGCAGTACTTC.